The clone carrying this T cell receptor beta chain has just a few counts. Its target is unknown. The germline CDR1 and CDR2 sequences are SGHRS and YFSETQ. The CDR3 length is 15 residues. V dropped 2 bases and J dropped 1; count of bases not matched to a gene: 2. This specimen belongs to a study of post-analysis software for immune sequencing data. Regarding the study as a whole: The F measure placed samples prepared in the same batch into strongly shared clusters. Compared with controls, patients showed significantly lower normalized Chao1 diversity. Patients carried five TRBV segments more frequently than controls did, and TRBV5-6, TRBV5-1 and TRBV20-1 were among them.

TCR beta libraries were prepared from cDNA with unique molecular identifiers. TCRdb re-derived calls from the PCR reads in MiXCR, one entry per CDR3 protein. The sample lists about 190,000 distinct CDR3 sequences, roughly 28% seen once, with approximately 3.6% in the top ten. The V and J genes are TRBV5-1 and TRBJ1-4, with 7 bases that match TRBD1. Sample: blood. The TCR sequence derives from a girl aged 2-17 years with multiple sclerosis. In DNA, the CDR3 is TGCGCCAGCAGCTTCACAGGGGAAACTAATGAAAAACTGTTTTTT. This translates into CASSFTGETNEKLFF.